This T cell receptor (beta chain) derives from a study of blood T cell repertoires in COVID-19. Background on the study: Both acute and convalescent COVID-19 samples were obtained from the United States, Italy and Spain. PBMCs, B-cell-depleted T cells, or T cells provided the cDNA or gDNA that made up the material.

Methods used by the authors: Cell counts per sample came from amplifying reference gene primers. Profiled with immunoSEQ multiplex PCR; TCRdb holds only in-frame clones, not every one. The DNA gave D and trimming, while V, J and clone size come from that table. The sample includes about 22,000 clones, approximately 88% seen only once; the top ten take 22%. CDR1 SGHRS and CDR2 YFSETQ come from the germline V gene. V was pared by 4 bases and J by 0 bases, with 9 bases of the junction left unmatched. The CDR3 runs to 16 residues. The source is a man older than 75 with active or convalescent COVID-19. Sequenced: peripheral blood. The gene calls are TRBV5-1 and TRBJ1-1; 7 bases match TRBD1. DNA for the CDR3: TGCGCCAGCAGCCTAACACAGGGGAGTTTGAACACTGAAGCTTTCTTT. Amino acids: CASSLTQGSLNTEAFF.